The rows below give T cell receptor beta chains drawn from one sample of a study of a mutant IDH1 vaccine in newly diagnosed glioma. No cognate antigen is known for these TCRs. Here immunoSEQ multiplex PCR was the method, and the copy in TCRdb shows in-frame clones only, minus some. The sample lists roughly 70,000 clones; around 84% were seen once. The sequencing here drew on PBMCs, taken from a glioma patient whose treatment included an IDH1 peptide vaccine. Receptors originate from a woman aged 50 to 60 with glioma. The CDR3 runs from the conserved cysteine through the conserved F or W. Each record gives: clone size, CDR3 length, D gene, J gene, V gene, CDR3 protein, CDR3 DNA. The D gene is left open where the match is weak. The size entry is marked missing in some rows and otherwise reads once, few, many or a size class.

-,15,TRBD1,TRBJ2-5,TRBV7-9,CASSLAVTGRETQYF,TGTGCCAGCAGCTTAGCGGTGACAGGGAGAGAGACCCAGTACTTC
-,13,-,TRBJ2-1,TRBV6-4,CASSTGGDNEQFF,TGTGCCAGCAGTACCGGAGGGGACAATGAGCAGTTCTTC
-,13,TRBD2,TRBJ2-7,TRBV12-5,CASGGTSAYEQYF,TGTGCTAGTGGGGGGACTAGCGCGTACGAGCAGTACTTC
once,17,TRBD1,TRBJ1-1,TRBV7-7,CASSSLRCGQGSTEAFF,TGTGCTAGCAGCTCCCTCCGTTGTGGACAGGGAAGCACTGAAGCTTTCTTT
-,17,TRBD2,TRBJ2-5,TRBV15,CATSRDLFGGGQETQYF,TGTGCCACCAGCAGAGATCTTTTTGGCGGGGGCCAAGAGACCCAGTACTTC
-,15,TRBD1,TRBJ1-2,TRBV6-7,CASSHTGGQAYGYTF,TGTGCCAGCAGCCATACTGGGGGACAGGCTTATGGCTACACCTTC
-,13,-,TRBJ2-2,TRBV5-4,CASSPSGTGELFF,TGTGCCAGCAGTCCCTCGGGAACCGGGGAGCTGTTTTTT
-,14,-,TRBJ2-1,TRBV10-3,CAISESSRIDEQFF,TGTGCCATCAGTGAGTCGAGTCGAATCGATGAGCAGTTCTTC
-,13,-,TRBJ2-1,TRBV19,CASSPRAGESPVF,TGTGCCAGTAGTCCCAGGGCAGGGGAGAGTCCGGTCTTC
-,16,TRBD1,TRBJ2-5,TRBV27,CASRGDRGNYQETQYF,TGTGCCAGCAGGGGCGACAGGGGCAACTACCAAGAGACCCAGTACTTC
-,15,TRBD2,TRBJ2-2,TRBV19,CASSMGGVATGELFF,TGTGCCAGTAGTATGGGAGGGGTTGCCACCGGGGAGCTGTTTTTT
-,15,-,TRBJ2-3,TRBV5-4,CASSPTLGGTDTQYF,TGTGCCAGCAGCCCGACTCTTGGGGGCACAGATACGCAGTATTTT
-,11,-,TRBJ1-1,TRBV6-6,CASTDLGTAFF,TGTGCCAGCACCGACTTGGGCACCGCTTTCTTT
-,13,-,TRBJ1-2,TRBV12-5,CASGLTPTYGYTF,TGTGCTAGTGGTTTGACACCCACTTATGGCTACACCTTC
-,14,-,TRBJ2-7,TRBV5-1,CASSTEGTAGGQYF,TGCGCCAGCAGCACAGAAGGGACCGCCGGGGGACAGTACTTC
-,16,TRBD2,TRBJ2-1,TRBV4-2,CASSQERGRGGFEQFF,TGTGCCAGCAGCCAAGAACGTGGGCGGGGGGGTTTTGAGCAGTTCTTC
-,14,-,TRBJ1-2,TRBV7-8,CASSLPVTNYGYTF,TGTGCCAGCAGCTTACCGGTTACTAACTATGGCTACACCTTC
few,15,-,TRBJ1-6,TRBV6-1,CASSPLVNNNSPLHF,TGTGCCAGCAGCCCTTTGGTCAATAATAATTCACCCCTCCACTTT
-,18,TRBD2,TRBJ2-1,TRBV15,CATSRDRSGAVSDNEQFF,TGTGCCACCAGCAGAGATCGTAGCGGGGCCGTATCCGACAATGAGCAGTTCTTC
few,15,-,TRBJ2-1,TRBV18,CASSPSLPRGSEQFF,TGTGCCAGCTCACCAAGTCTTCCCCGGGGAAGTGAGCAGTTCTTC
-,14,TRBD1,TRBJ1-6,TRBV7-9,CASSPGDRDPPLHF,TGTGCCAGCAGCCCTGGGGACAGGGATCCACCCCTCCACTTT
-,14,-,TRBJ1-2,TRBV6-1,CASSVLGQNYGYTF,TGTGCCAGCAGTGTGTTAGGACAGAACTATGGCTACACCTTC
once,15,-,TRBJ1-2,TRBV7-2,CASSVPGNLNYGYTF,TGTGCCAGCAGCGTTCCGGGAAACTTAAACTATGGCTACACCTTC